This TCR beta chain stems from a study of T cell changes during pregnancy in multiple sclerosis. Using immunoSEQ multiplex PCR, the repertoire was profiled, and TCRdb retains in-frame clones only, with some absent. Counted here are more than 40,000 clones, 90% to 95% occurring once; the ten biggest clones make up about 7%. Trimming at V came to 0 bases and at J to 6 bases, leaving 12 bases not matched to a gene. The CDR3 contains 17 residues. The germline V gene encodes CDR1 SGHNT and CDR2 YENEEA. The clonotype originates from a female donor with multiple sclerosis, enrolled in a pregnancy study. The sequencing used CD8+ T cells from peripheral blood mononuclear cells, collected in the third trimester of pregnancy. The rearrangement links TRBV11-3 to TRBJ2-3, with 7 bases fitting TRBD1. In DNA form, the CDR3 reads TGTGCCAGCAGCTTAGATTTTCCAGGGGGTTCTGCGGATACGCAGTATTTT. Protein sequence: CASSLDFPGGSADTQYF. Drawing the rest from reference TRBV11-3 and TRBJ2-3, the complete variable domain is EAGVVQSPRYKIIEKKQPVAFWCNPISGHNTLYWYLQNLGQGPELLIRYENEEAVDDSQLPKDRFSAERLKGVDSTLKIQPAELGDSAVYLCASSLDFPGGSADTQYFGPGTRLTVL.